Detailed here is one T cell receptor (beta chain). The antigen is not known. The missing conserved phenylalanine or tryptophan at the end of this CDR3 makes a read error likely. V lost 6 bases to trimming and J lost 0 bases, with 7 bases between them. The CDR3 runs 13 residues. This sample was taken from a study of identical twins. The study's findings and limits: Within cord blood, abundant beta clonotypes carried fewer insertions, but memory repertoires showed no such trend.

TCRdb independently ran MiXCR on the 5' RACE reads; one entry per CDR3 protein. Found here are approximately 1.8 million distinct CDR3 sequences, less than 40% of them singletons; the top ten hold over 0.25%. Sequencing input: cord blood. The rearrangement joins TRBV12-3 or TRBV12-4 to TRBJ2-3; D might be TRBD2 (6 bases). The receptor was derived from a newborn girl in good health. The CDR3 spells CASRGTSTDTQYS. CDR3 in DNA: TGTGCCAGCAGGGGGACTAGCACAGATACGCAGTATTCC.